The next 32 T cell receptor beta chains were all read from a single sample in a study of OX40 agonist ivuxolimab in advanced cancers. Repertoires were generated with immunoSEQ multiplex PCR, while TCRdb's copy carries only in-frame clones and drops some. The sample consists of under 60,000 clones, around 94% of them appearing once. This specimen consisted of CD4+ or CD8+ T cells sorted from blood, obtained in a trial of the OX40 agonist ivuxolimab. Receptor source: an adult with an advanced solid tumor such as melanoma, head and neck, liver or kidney cancer.

The chain uses TRBV6-5 and TRBJ1-4; unclear D gene. V lost 0 bases to trimming and J lost 8 bases, with 13 bases between them. This CDR3 contains 15 residues. Germline CDR1 is MNHEY and CDR2 is SVGAGI. CDR3 nucleotides: TGTGCCAGCAGTTACTCAGGCAGGAGGAGGGAAAAACTGTTTTTT. It specifies CASSYSGRRREKLFF.

The chain has TRBV6-5 and TRBJ2-3; a weak D match, TRBD1 (6 bases). With 6 bases removed from V and 0 bases from J, the gap between germline ends came to 13 bases. The CDR3 sequence is 15 residues long. In germline, CDR1 is MNHEY, CDR2 SVGAGI. The DNA for the CDR3 is TGTGCCAGCAGCTCCGGGACAATTAGCACAGATACGCAGTATTTT. Translation gives CASSSGTISTDTQYF.

The genes are TRBV6-1 and TRBJ2-5; 7 bases align to TRBD2. The V gene's germline CDR1 is MNHNS and CDR2 SASEGT. The V segment lost 5 bases and the J segment 0 bases; nucleotides outside the gene matches: 3. This CDR3 spans 14 amino acids. Here the CDR3 DNA reads TGTGCCAGCAGTCCTAGCGGCTACCAAGAGACCCAGTACTTC. It encodes CASSPSGYQETQYF.

The chain is built from TRBV2 and TRBJ2-7, with TRBD1 as a possible D gene (6 bases). Trimming cost V 3 bases and J 2 bases, with 8 bases left between them. CDR3 length: 13 residues. Germline values: CDR1 SNHLY, CDR2 FYNNEI. The CDR3 loop is CASSEGAAYEQYF. CDR3 DNA: TGTGCCAGCAGTGAGGGGGCTGCCTACGAGCAGTACTTC.

J is TRBJ2-3 and V is TRBV9; 7 bases fit TRBD2. Germline loops: CDR1 SGDLS, CDR2 YYNGEE. V shed 3 bases and J 0 bases; nucleotides not matched to a gene: 19. The CDR3 has 20 amino acids. The DNA for the CDR3 is TGTGCCAGCAGCGCCCCTTCCACTAGCGCGACCACATCTAGCACAGATACGCAGTATTTT. The encoded protein is CASSAPSTSATTSSTDTQYF.

In its sample, this clone was seen once. The chain links TRBV27 to TRBJ2-1; D perhaps matches TRBD2 (5 bases). The V end lost 8 bases, the J end lost 0 bases, and 14 bases lay between the germline ends. CDR3 length equals 15 residues. Germline V lookup: CDR1 MNHEY, CDR2 SMNVEV (reference sequence). Here the CDR3 DNA reads TGTGCCAGCGATCGGGGTTTCGGCTCCTACAATGAGCAGTTCTTC. Its translation: CASDRGFGSYNEQFF.

The chain recombines TRBV2 with TRBJ2-3; D perhaps matches TRBD2 (6 bases). Germline assignment: CDR1 SNHLY and CDR2 FYNNEI. The CDR3 has 14 residues. Trimming left V 7 bases short and J 4 bases short, with 15 bases between. This CDR3 is CASNGGQEADTQYF. The CDR3 DNA follows: TGTGCCAGCAACGGAGGGCAGGAGGCAGATACGCAGTATTTT.

In its sample, this clone was seen once. V gene TRBV2 combines with J gene TRBJ1-3, with a possible D match to TRBD1 (5 bases). The CDR3 runs to 15 residues. Germline CDR1 is SNHLY and CDR2 is FYNNEI. V shed 5 bases and J shed 2 bases, with 13 bases lying between them. The CDR3 is CASSRQGGAGNTIYF. Written as DNA, the CDR3 is TGTGCCAGCAGTCGCCAGGGAGGGGCTGGAAACACCATATATTTT.

In regard to this clone: Compared with germline, one end of the junction differs, possibly owing to a read error. The chain uses TRBV30 and TRBJ2-1, with D perhaps assigned TRBD1 or TRBD2 (5 bases each). Germline CDR1 and CDR2: GTSNPN and SVGIG (reference sequence). CDR3 size: 15 residues. CDR3 in amino acids: CEGPAHTSPYNEQFF. The CDR3 coding sequence is TGCGAGGGGCCGGCCCATACGAGCCCCTACAATGAGCAGTTCTTC.

This clone has just one count. A read error may produce the germline difference seen at one junction end. This sequence joins TRBV13 and TRBJ1-6, with D maybe TRBD1 (5 bases). From germline, CDR1 is PRHDT and CDR2 FYEKMQ (reference sequence). The CDR3 contains 18 residues. The CDR3 spells CASSLGLFSGLSASPLHF. The CDR3 DNA follows: TGTGCCAGCAGTTTAGGCTTATTTTCGGGGCTAAGTGCTTCACCCCTCCACTTT.

The rearrangement links TRBV27 to TRBJ2-2; the D is unclear. The CDR3 extends over 13 amino acids. The V gene's germline CDR1 is MNHEY and CDR2 SMNVEV (reference sequence). V was shortened by 4 bases and J by 5 bases, with 8 bases between the two germline ends. CDR3 region: CASSWAQTGELFF. The CDR3 region has the DNA TGTGCCAGCAGTTGGGCCCAAACCGGGGAGCTGTTTTTT.

The chain couples TRBV5-4 to TRBJ2-7; TRBD2 matches at 7 bases. The CDR3 extends over 13 amino acids. V lost 4 bases, J lost 7 bases, and 8 bases stayed unmatched. Germline V gene sequence: CDR1 SGHNT, CDR2 YYREEE (reference sequence). CDR3 sequence reads: CASSGTPRGEQYF. In nucleotides, the CDR3 is TGTGCCAGCAGCGGGACCCCGCGGGGGGAGCAGTACTTC.

The chain recombines TRBV9 with TRBJ2-7; 9 nucleotides agree with TRBD2. In germline, CDR1 is SGDLS, CDR2 YYNGEE. Trimming removed 4 bases from V and 4 bases from J; junction bases left unmatched: 6. This CDR3 is built from 14 residues. The CDR3 DNA reads TGTGCCAGCAGCTCCGGACTAGCGCGGTACGAGCAGTACTTC. This codes for CASSSGLARYEQYF.

The J gene is TRBJ2-3, the V gene TRBV25-1, with no clear D. V lost 10 bases and J lost 1, with 15 bases in between. The CDR3 sequence is 14 residues long. In germline, CDR1 is MGHDK, CDR2 SYGVNS. CDR3 sequence: CATHPQRGTDTQYF. The CDR3 coding sequence is TGTGCCACACACCCTCAGCGTGGCACAGATACGCAGTATTTT.

The chain couples TRBV4-3 to TRBJ1-3, with D possibly being TRBD1 (5 bases). V lost 0 bases and J lost 2, with 11 bases in between. CDR1 LGHNA and CDR2 YSLEER come from the germline V gene. This CDR3 contains 16 residues. CDR3 amino acids: CASSQDEGLPGNTIYF. The CDR3 coding sequence is TGCGCCAGCAGCCAAGATGAGGGGTTGCCTGGAAACACCATATATTTT.

V usage is TRBV2 and J usage is TRBJ1-1, with a tentative D call TRBD1 (5 bases). V was pared by 4 bases and J by 1 base, with 16 bases between. This CDR3 comprises 16 residues. Germline lookup yields CDR1 SNHLY and CDR2 FYNNEI. As DNA, the CDR3 is TGTGCCAGCAGTGCCTGGGGCAGGGACCAGAACACTGAAGCTTTCTTT. It yields the protein CASSAWGRDQNTEAFF.

This clone was detected only once. This chain connects TRBV10-1 to TRBJ2-5; TRBD1 is a possible D gene (6 bases). The V gene's germline CDR1 is WNHNN and CDR2 SYGVQD (reference sequence). The CDR3 is made up of 15 amino acids. The V gene lost 1 base and the J gene lost 5 bases, with 14 bases spanning the gap. CDR3 sequence reads: CASSEFAGERETQYF. For the CDR3, the DNA is TGCGCCAGCAGTGAGTTCGCAGGGGAGAGGGAGACCCAGTACTTC.

The V and J genes are TRBV4-1 and TRBJ2-2, with 7 bases that match TRBD2. The trim removed 0 bases at V and 3 bases at J, leaving 4 bases unmatched. Germline V gene sequence: CDR1 MGHRA, CDR2 YSYEKL. This CDR3 contains 16 residues. CDR3 sequence reads: CASSQEGGIYTGELFF. DNA of the CDR3: TGCGCCAGCAGCCAAGAGGGAGGGATCTACACCGGGGAGCTGTTTTTT.

The rearrangement uses TRBV10-3 and TRBJ2-7; 10 nucleotides agree with TRBD2. The CDR3 runs to 17 residues. V dropped 4 bases and J dropped 3; count of bases not matched to a gene: 12. Germline V lookup: CDR1 ENHRY, CDR2 SYGVKD. The CDR3 is CAISAVAGGHPNYEQYF. CDR3 coding DNA: TGTGCCATCAGTGCCGTAGCGGGAGGCCACCCTAACTACGAGCAGTACTTC.

The gene calls are TRBV15 and TRBJ1-4; D might be TRBD1 (5 bases). CDR1 LNHNV and CDR2 YYDKDF come from the germline V gene (reference sequence). CDR3 size: 12 residues. V lost 11 bases, J lost 5 bases, and 12 bases lay in between. CDR3 DNA sequence: TGTGCCGCCGGGACGGAAAATGAAAAACTGTTTTTT. Translated, it gives CAAGTENEKLFF.

V and J are TRBV6-6 and TRBJ1-5, with 7 bases that match TRBD1. The CDR3 has 16 residues. V lost 6 bases and J lost 1; bases outside the gene matches: 9. In germline, CDR1 is MNHNY, CDR2 SVGAGI (reference sequence). DNA for the CDR3: TGTGCCAGCAGAACTCGACAGGGAAGGAGCAATCAGCCCCAGCATTTT. Its protein product is CASRTRQGRSNQPQHF.

This sequence joins TRBV5-4 and TRBJ2-7; D is unresolved. V shed 0 bases and J shed 6 bases, with 4 bases lying between them. The CDR3 covers 11 residues. The germline V gene encodes CDR1 SGHNT and CDR2 YYREEE (reference sequence). As DNA, the CDR3 is TGTGCCAGCAGCTTGGCCGCCGAGCAGTACTTC. Translation: CASSLAAEQYF.

This clone has just one count. The chain is built from TRBV19 and TRBJ1-1; D remains unclear. Trimming left V 2 bases short and J 0 bases short, with 13 bases between. The CDR3 sequence is 16 residues long. Germline-derived CDR1 and CDR2 are LNHDA and SQIVND (reference sequence). The CDR3 sequence: CASSIKGYQMNTEAFF. The CDR3 nucleotides are TGTGCCAGTAGTATAAAAGGGTACCAAATGAACACTGAAGCTTTCTTT.

The gene calls are TRBV4-3 and TRBJ1-1; D not certain. V gave up 1 base and J gave up 4 bases, with 1 base separating them. The CDR3 is 11 amino acids. Germline-derived CDR1 and CDR2 are LGHNA and YSLEER. The CDR3 here is CASSQGTEAFF. The CDR3 DNA reads as TGCGCCAGCAGCCAAGGCACTGAAGCTTTCTTT.

The rearrangement links TRBV28 to TRBJ2-3, with D unclear. This CDR3 is built from 11 residues. Deletions cut 5 bases from V and 2 bases from J, with 2 bases between. Per the germline V gene, CDR1 is MDHEN and CDR2 is SYDVKM. CDR3 region: CASSTTDTQYF. The CDR3 DNA sequence: TGTGCCAGCAGTACCACAGATACGCAGTATTTT. The whole variable domain, remainder taken from reference TRBV28 and TRBJ2-3, is DVKVTQSSRYLVKRTGEKVFLECVQDMDHENMFWYRQDPGLGLRLIYFSYDVKMKEKGDIPEGYSVSREKKERFSLILESASTNQTSMYLCASSTTDTQYFGPGTRLTVL.

The chain joins TRBV6-1 to TRBJ1-5, with D possibly matching TRBD1 (5 bases). The V gene's germline CDR1 is MNHNS and CDR2 SASEGT. V was pared by 3 bases and J by 4 bases, with 16 bases between. The CDR3 consists of 16 residues. This CDR3 is CASSDFVGSGNQPQHF. The CDR3 region has the DNA TGTGCCAGCAGTGATTTTGTCGGGTCAGGGAATCAGCCCCAGCATTTT.

V is TRBV7-9 and J is TRBJ2-2, with 9 bases that match TRBD2. Unmatched junction bases numbered 10, after V lost 10 bases and J lost 1 base. Per germline, CDR1 SEHNR and CDR2 FQNEAQ (reference sequence). This CDR3 is built from 16 residues. The CDR3, as DNA: TGTGCCACGGGTAAACTAGCGGGCTTGAACACCGGGGAGCTGTTTTTT. Translated: CATGKLAGLNTGELFF.

The chain joins TRBV4-2 to TRBJ2-1; TRBD1 might be the D (5 bases). The CDR3 is 16 amino acids. Per germline, CDR1 LGHNA and CDR2 YNFKEQ. Trimming took off 1 base at V and 9 bases at J, with 19 bases between the two ends. The CDR3 DNA reads as TGTGCCAGCAGCCAAGCTGGGGCCCGCGATGTGGGTGAGCAGTTCTTC. This encodes CASSQAGARDVGEQFF.

The J gene is TRBJ2-5, the V gene TRBV2; 8 bases match TRBD1. The CDR3 runs 14 residues. With V trimmed by 7 bases and J by 7 bases, 11 bases remained unmatched. Germline V lookup: CDR1 SNHLY, CDR2 FYNNEI. The CDR3 nucleotides are TGTGCCAGCAATTTGGACAGGGTAGGAGCGACCCAGTACTTC. Its translation is CASNLDRVGATQYF.

The chain combines TRBV4-1 with TRBJ2-7; D remains ambiguous. CDR3 length: 13 residues. V dropped 5 bases and J dropped 0 bases, with 8 bases sitting between them. Germline CDR1 reads MGHRA; CDR2 reads YSYEKL. The CDR3 reads CASSSISSYEQYF. CDR3 DNA sequence: TGCGCCAGCAGCTCCATAAGCTCCTACGAGCAGTACTTC.

This chain joins TRBV27 and TRBJ2-1; 10 positions agree with TRBD2. The CDR3 has 15 residues. J lost 2 bases, V lost 6 bases, and 4 bases had no gene match. CDR1 and CDR2 from the germline V gene are MNHEY and SMNVEV (reference sequence). The CDR3 DNA sequence: TGTGCCAGCAGAAAAGGGACTAGCGCCTACAATGAGCAGTTCTTC. This codes for CASRKGTSAYNEQFF.

This clone was counted once. Here the CDR3 DNA reads TGTGCCAGCAGTTACGGGGGACAGGTATGGTACGAGCAGTACTTC. It specifies CASSYGGQVWYEQYF. The rearrangement links TRBV27 to TRBJ2-7; 8 nucleotides line up with TRBD1. The CDR3 consists of 15 residues. Germline trimming cut 4 bases from V and 4 bases from J; bases unmatched to any gene: 9. Germline CDR1 reads MNHEY; CDR2 reads SMNVEV (reference sequence).